Listed below are T cell receptor beta chains from one sample, sequenced in a study of vaccination effects on CD4 cells after COVID-19. Some clones are missing from TCRdb's copy, which holds only in-frame ones; the method was immunoSEQ multiplex PCR. Of around 25,000 clones in the sample, 73% were seen once. No cognate antigen is known for these TCRs. The specimen comprised CD4+ T cells from PBMCs cultured without peptide, sampled before COVID-19 vaccination. Every receptor here comes from a human donor who received a COVID-19 vaccine. CDR3s include the opening cysteine and the closing phenylalanine or tryptophan. Each record gives: clone size, J gene, D gene, V gene, CDR3 protein, CDR3 DNA. A D gene is named only where the DNA matches it firmly. The size field is filled for only some rows; it gives once, few, many or a size class.

.,TRBJ2-2,.,TRBV6-4,CASSDSGLGGSNTGELFF,TGTGCCAGCAGTGACTCTGGTTTGGGCGGTTCGAACACCGGGGAGCTGTTTTTT
.,TRBJ2-1,.,TRBV19,CASGKQGSSYNEQFF,TGTGCCAGTGGGAAACAGGGTAGCTCCTACAATGAGCAGTTCTTC
.,TRBJ1-1,.,TRBV23-1,CASSPGLNGGFEAFF,TGCGCCAGCAGTCCGGGACTTAACGGCGGCTTTGAAGCTTTCTTT
.,TRBJ2-5,.,TRBV2,CASSEGGPGTQYF,TGTGCCAGCAGTGAAGGCGGCCCAGGGACCCAGTACTTC
.,TRBJ2-7,.,TRBV27,CASSYSMLRGAYEQYF,TGTGCCAGCAGTTATTCTATGCTGAGGGGGGCCTACGAGCAGTACTTC
.,TRBJ1-1,.,TRBV19,CASSLLQGRTEAFF,TGTGCCAGTAGTTTACTACAGGGTCGCACTGAAGCTTTCTTT
.,TRBJ1-2,.,TRBV29-1,CSVEGRGQPYGYTF,TGCAGCGTTGAAGGGCGCGGCCAGCCCTATGGCTACACCTTC
.,TRBJ2-7,.,TRBV18,CASSLEYGWSSYEQYF,TGTGCCAGCTCGCTAGAGTACGGGTGGAGCTCCTACGAGCAGTACTTC
.,TRBJ1-1,TRBD1,TRBV9,CASSIGTGMNTEAFF,TGTGCCAGCAGCATTGGGACAGGGATGAACACTGAAGCTTTCTTT
.,TRBJ1-1,.,TRBV4-2,CASSQDRRREAFF,TGTGCCAGCAGCCAAGATAGGAGGCGAGAAGCTTTCTTT
once,TRBJ1-2,TRBD1,TRBV5-1,CASSPPGGYGYTF,TGCGCCAGCAGCCCCCCAGGGGGGTATGGCTACACCTTC
.,TRBJ2-1,TRBD2,TRBV5-1,CASSPQTSGGAYNEQFF,TGCGCCAGCAGCCCCCAAACTAGCGGGGGAGCTTACAATGAGCAGTTCTTC
.,TRBJ2-3,.,TRBV4-2,CASSILGGDRQGDTQYF,TGTGCCAGCAGCATATTAGGGGGGGACAGACAAGGAGATACGCAGTATTTT
.,TRBJ1-2,TRBD1,TRBV3-1/TRBV3-2,CASSHGQGATGYTF,TGTGCCAGCAGCCATGGACAGGGGGCGACTGGCTACACCTTC
.,TRBJ2-1,.,TRBV5-1,CASSAGRGDEQFF,TGCGCCAGCAGCGCGGGGAGGGGGGATGAGCAGTTCTTC
.,TRBJ2-4,.,TRBV6-5,CASRQGVKNIQYF,TGTGCCAGCAGACAGGGAGTCAAAAACATTCAGTACTTC
once,TRBJ1-5,.,TRBV7-2,CASSSQGGDQPQHF,TGTGCCAGCAGCTCACAGGGAGGAGATCAGCCCCAGCATTTT
few,TRBJ2-7,.,TRBV6-2/TRBV6-3,CASSYRSEQYF,TGTGCCAGCAGTTACAGGAGTGAGCAGTACTTC
.,TRBJ2-1,TRBD2,TRBV6-2/TRBV6-3,CASSYSPPEGLYNEQFF,TGTGCCAGCAGTTACTCGCCGCCAGAGGGACTATACAATGAGCAGTTCTTC
once,TRBJ2-7,.,TRBV28,CASSLSAGSYEQYF,TGTGCCAGCAGCCTGTCTGCCGGATCCTACGAGCAGTACTTC
.,TRBJ1-5,.,TRBV2,CASSGGFYQPQHF,TGTGCCAGCAGTGGGGGCTTCTATCAGCCCCAGCATTTT
.,TRBJ1-2,TRBD1,TRBV27,CASSLSFRGRGSLYGYTF,TGTGCCAGCAGTTTATCGTTCAGGGGGCGCGGTTCGCTCTATGGCTACACCTTC
.,TRBJ2-1,.,TRBV6-5,CASSLVGVSYNEQFF,TGTGCCAGCAGTCTTGTGGGAGTATCCTACAATGAGCAGTTCTTC
.,TRBJ2-3,TRBD2,TRBV2,CASTASGLGPDTQYF,TGTGCCAGCACCGCTAGCGGGCTTGGCCCAGATACGCAGTATTTT
.,TRBJ2-5,.,TRBV30,CAWVSFTMGRKVYF,TGTGCCTGGGTCTCGTTTACGATGGGGCGGAAGGTTTACTTC
.,TRBJ2-5,TRBD1,TRBV7-2,CASSLGGQGAYETQYF,TGTGCCAGCAGCTTAGGGGGACAGGGGGCTTATGAGACCCAGTACTTC
few,TRBJ1-2,TRBD1,TRBV3-1/TRBV3-2,CASSLRPGQPQLYGYTF,TGTGCCAGCAGCCTAAGACCGGGACAGCCTCAGCTCTATGGCTACACCTTC
few,TRBJ1-2,.,TRBV28,CASSPAGNYGYTF,TGTGCCAGCAGCCCCGCTGGAAACTATGGCTACACCTTC
.,TRBJ1-2,TRBD1,TRBV10-3,CAIRRDRSNYGYTF,TGTGCCATCAGACGGGACAGATCTAACTATGGCTACACCTTC
few,TRBJ1-6,.,TRBV30,CAWSGPRGSPLHF,TGTGCCTGGAGTGGTCCCCGGGGATCACCCCTCCACTTT
.,TRBJ1-1,.,TRBV5-1,CASSLARGGVGTEAFF,TGCGCCAGCAGCCTTGCCCGGGGGGGGGTAGGGACTGAAGCTTTCTTT
once,TRBJ2-2,TRBD2,TRBV19,CASYRTSGSSSGELFF,TGTGCCAGCTACCGGACTAGCGGGAGTTCTAGCGGGGAGCTGTTTTTT
.,TRBJ2-5,.,TRBV7-9,CASSLRGNKVGETQYF,TGTGCCAGCAGCTTACGCGGCAACAAGGTGGGAGAGACCCAGTACTTC
.,TRBJ2-1,.,TRBV28,CASSLPGPNEQFF,TGTGCCAGCAGTTTACCTGGACCCAATGAGCAGTTCTTC
few,TRBJ2-7,.,TRBV27,CASSTSGTTSTEQYF,TGTGCCAGCAGTACCTCCGGGACGACATCCACCGAGCAGTACTTC
.,TRBJ1-4,.,TRBV5-8,CASSLPAAGKLFF,TGTGCCAGCAGCTTGCCGGCGGCTGGGAAACTGTTTTTT
.,TRBJ1-2,.,TRBV5-6,CASTSQLTLYGYTF,TGTGCCAGCACCTCCCAGCTGACCCTCTATGGCTACACCTTC
few,TRBJ1-1,.,TRBV30,CAWSVAGEAFF,TGTGCCTGGAGTGTCGCCGGCGAAGCTTTCTTT
.,TRBJ2-3,.,TRBV4-1,CASSWLGGRKTDTQYF,TGCGCCAGCAGCTGGTTAGGGGGACGGAAGACAGATACGCAGTATTTT
.,TRBJ2-3,TRBD1,TRBV24-1,CATSDPGTDHTDTQYF,TGTGCCACCAGTGATCCCGGGACAGACCACACAGATACGCAGTATTTT
.,TRBJ2-6,.,TRBV18,CASSPRSVDLFSGANVLTF,TGTGCCAGCTCACCAAGGAGTGTGGATCTCTTCTCTGGGGCCAACGTCCTGACTTTC
few,TRBJ1-1,.,TRBV5-1,CASSRESMNTEAFF,TGCGCCAGCAGCCGGGAAAGTATGAACACTGAAGCTTTCTTT
.,TRBJ1-1,TRBD1,TRBV6-5,CASKRGQGDTEAFF,TGTGCCAGCAAGCGGGGACAGGGAGACACTGAAGCTTTCTTT
.,TRBJ1-4,TRBD1,TRBV28,CASSETGGVNEKLFF,TGTGCCAGCAGTGAGACAGGGGGGGTAAATGAAAAACTGTTTTTT
.,TRBJ2-5,TRBD1,TRBV14,CASSLRTGFYQETQYF,TGTGCCAGCAGCCTTCGGACAGGTTTCTACCAAGAGACCCAGTACTTC
.,TRBJ2-3,TRBD2,TRBV7-9,CASSPFTSGGSTDTQYF,TGTGCCAGCAGCCCTTTCACTAGCGGAGGGTCCACAGATACGCAGTATTTT
.,TRBJ2-1,.,TRBV30,CAWSGYNWDPRRYNEQFF,TGTGCCTGGAGTGGGTACAATTGGGACCCCCGGAGATACAATGAGCAGTTCTTC
.,TRBJ2-3,.,TRBV28,CASKEGAIADTQYF,TGTGCCAGCAAGGAGGGGGCGATTGCAGATACGCAGTATTTT
few,TRBJ1-2,.,TRBV4-3,CASSQGSDSSGYTF,TGCGCCAGCAGCCAAGGGTCGGACTCGAGTGGCTACACCTTC
.,TRBJ1-3,.,TRBV7-2,CASSLGRLGPGNTIYF,TGTGCCAGCAGCTTAGGGAGGTTGGGACCTGGAAACACCATATATTTT
.,TRBJ2-7,TRBD2,TRBV7-2,CASSGAAGRGAEQYF,TGTGCCAGCAGCGGAGCGGCGGGGAGGGGTGCCGAGCAGTACTTC
.,TRBJ1-2,TRBD1,TRBV4-2,CASSQETHGPTGDYGYTF,TGTGCCAGCAGCCAAGAAACCCACGGGCCAACAGGGGACTATGGCTACACCTTC
few,TRBJ2-3,.,TRBV4-1,CASSSLSLGGSTDTQYF,TGCGCCAGCAGCTCCCTCTCTCTTGGCGGTAGCACAGATACGCAGTATTTT
.,TRBJ1-5,TRBD1,TRBV7-2,CASSLDRGNQPQHF,TGTGCCAGCAGCTTGGACAGGGGCAATCAGCCCCAGCATTTT
.,TRBJ2-1,TRBD2,TRBV28,CASLGLADPYNEQFF,TGTGCCAGCCTCGGACTAGCGGACCCCTACAATGAGCAGTTCTTC
.,TRBJ2-4,.,TRBV19,CASSSLPQGSKNIQYF,TGTGCCAGTAGCAGCCTCCCCCAGGGTAGCAAAAACATTCAGTACTTC
few,TRBJ1-1,.,TRBV4-1,CASSQVPGVNTEAFF,TGCGCCAGCAGCCAAGTACCAGGGGTGAACACTGAAGCTTTCTTT